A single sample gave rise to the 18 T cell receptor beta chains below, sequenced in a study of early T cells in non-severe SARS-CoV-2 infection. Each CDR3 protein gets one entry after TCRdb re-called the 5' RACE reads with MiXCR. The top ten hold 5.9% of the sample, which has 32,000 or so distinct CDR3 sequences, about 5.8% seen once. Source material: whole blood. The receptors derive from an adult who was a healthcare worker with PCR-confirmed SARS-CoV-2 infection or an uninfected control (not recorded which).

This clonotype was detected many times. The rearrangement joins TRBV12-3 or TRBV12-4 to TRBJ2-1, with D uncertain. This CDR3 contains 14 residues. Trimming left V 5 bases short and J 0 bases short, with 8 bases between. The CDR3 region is CASSRIYSYNEQFF. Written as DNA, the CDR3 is TGTGCCAGCAGTCGGATTTACTCCTACAATGAGCAGTTCTTC.

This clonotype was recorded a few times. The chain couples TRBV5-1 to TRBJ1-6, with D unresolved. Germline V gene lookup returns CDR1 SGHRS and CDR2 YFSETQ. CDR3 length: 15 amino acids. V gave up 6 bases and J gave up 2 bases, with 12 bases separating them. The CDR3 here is CASTLDGPYNSPLHF. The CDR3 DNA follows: TGCGCCAGCACACTCGATGGCCCCTATAATTCACCCCTCCACTTT. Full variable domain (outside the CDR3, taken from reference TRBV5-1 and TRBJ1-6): KAGVTQTPRYLIKTRGQQVTLSCSPISGHRSVSWYQQTPGQGLQFLFEYFSETQRNKGNFPGRFSGRQFSNSRSEMNVSTLELGDSALYLCASTLDGPYNSPLHFGNGTRLTVT.

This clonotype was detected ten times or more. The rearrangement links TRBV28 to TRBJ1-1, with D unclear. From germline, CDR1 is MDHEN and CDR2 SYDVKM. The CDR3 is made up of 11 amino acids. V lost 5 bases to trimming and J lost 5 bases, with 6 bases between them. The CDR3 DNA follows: TGTGCCAGCAGTACCCCGACTGAAGCTTTCTTT. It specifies CASSTPTEAFF.

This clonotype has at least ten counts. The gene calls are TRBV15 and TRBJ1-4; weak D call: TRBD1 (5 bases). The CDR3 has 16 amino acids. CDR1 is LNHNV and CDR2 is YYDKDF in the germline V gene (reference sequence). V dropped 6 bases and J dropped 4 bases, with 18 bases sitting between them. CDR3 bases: TGTGCCACCAGTGGGGACGGTCGATGGAATAATGAAAAACTGTTTTTT. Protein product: CATSGDGRWNNEKLFF.

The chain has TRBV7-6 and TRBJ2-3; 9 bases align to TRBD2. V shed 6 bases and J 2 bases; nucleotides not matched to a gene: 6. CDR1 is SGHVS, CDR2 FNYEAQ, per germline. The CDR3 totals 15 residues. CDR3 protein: CASSVLAGDTDTQYF. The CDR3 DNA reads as TGTGCCAGCAGTGTTTTAGCGGGAGACACAGATACGCAGTATTTT.

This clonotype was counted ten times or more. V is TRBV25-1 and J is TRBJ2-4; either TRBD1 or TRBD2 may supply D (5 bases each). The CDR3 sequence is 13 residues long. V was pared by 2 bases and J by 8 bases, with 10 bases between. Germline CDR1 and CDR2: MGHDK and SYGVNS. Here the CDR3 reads CASSEGGRDIQYF. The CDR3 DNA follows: TGTGCCAGCAGTGAAGGGGGAAGGGACATTCAGTACTTC.

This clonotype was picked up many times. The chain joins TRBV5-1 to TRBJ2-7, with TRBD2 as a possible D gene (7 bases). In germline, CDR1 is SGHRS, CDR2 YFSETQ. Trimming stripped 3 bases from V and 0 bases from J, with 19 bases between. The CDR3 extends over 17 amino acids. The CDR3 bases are TGCGCCAGCAGCTCGGGAGGAGGGGGACACCGCTCCTACGAGCAGTACTTC. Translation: CASSSGGGGHRSYEQYF.

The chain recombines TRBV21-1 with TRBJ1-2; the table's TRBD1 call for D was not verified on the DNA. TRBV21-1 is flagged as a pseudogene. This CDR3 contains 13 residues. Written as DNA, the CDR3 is TGTGCCAGCAGCTCGGGGGGCGATTTCGGCTACACCTTC. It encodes CASSSGGDFGYTF.

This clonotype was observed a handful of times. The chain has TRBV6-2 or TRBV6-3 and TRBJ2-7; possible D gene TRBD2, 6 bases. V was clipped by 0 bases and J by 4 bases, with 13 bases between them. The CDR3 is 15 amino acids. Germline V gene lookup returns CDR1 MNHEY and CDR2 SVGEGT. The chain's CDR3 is CASSYSRTEGYEQYF. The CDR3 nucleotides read TGTGCCAGCAGTTACTCGCGTACGGAGGGATACGAGCAGTACTTC.

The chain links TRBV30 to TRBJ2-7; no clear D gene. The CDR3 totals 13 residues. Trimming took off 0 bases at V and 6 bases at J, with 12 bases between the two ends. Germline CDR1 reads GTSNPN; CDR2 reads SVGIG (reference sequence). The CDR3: CAWSVNLLTEQYF. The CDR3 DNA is TGTGCCTGGAGTGTAAACCTACTTACCGAGCAGTACTTC.

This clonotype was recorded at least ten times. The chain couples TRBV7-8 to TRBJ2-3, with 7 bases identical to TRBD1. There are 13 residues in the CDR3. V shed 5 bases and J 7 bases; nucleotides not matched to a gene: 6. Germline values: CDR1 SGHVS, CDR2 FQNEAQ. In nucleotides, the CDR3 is TGTGCCAGCAGCACGACAGGGATACATACGCAGTATTTT. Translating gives CASSTTGIHTQYF.

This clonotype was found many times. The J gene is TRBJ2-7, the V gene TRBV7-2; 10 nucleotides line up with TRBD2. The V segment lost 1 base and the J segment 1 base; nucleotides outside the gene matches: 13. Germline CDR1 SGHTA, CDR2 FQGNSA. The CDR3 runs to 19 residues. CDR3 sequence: CASSLGPSGRAYLSYEQYF. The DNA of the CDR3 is TGTGCCAGCAGCTTAGGTCCGAGCGGGAGGGCCTATCTTTCCTACGAGCAGTACTTC.

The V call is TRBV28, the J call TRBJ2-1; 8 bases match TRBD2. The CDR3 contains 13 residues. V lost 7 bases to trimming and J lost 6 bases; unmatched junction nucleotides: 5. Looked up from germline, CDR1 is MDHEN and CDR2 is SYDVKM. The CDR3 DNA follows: TGTGCCAGCAACTCCGGGACTAGCAATGAGCAGTTCTTC. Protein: CASNSGTSNEQFF.

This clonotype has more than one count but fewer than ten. The CDR3 bases are TGCAGTGCTAGAGAGCGGGGAAACACCGGGGAGCTGTTTTTT. Translated, it gives CSARERGNTGELFF. The genes are TRBV20-1 and TRBJ2-2; a weak D match, TRBD2 (6 bases). The germline gives CDR1 DFQATT, CDR2 SNEGSKA (reference sequence). This CDR3 spans 14 amino acids. V gave up 0 bases and J gave up 2 bases, with 7 bases separating them.

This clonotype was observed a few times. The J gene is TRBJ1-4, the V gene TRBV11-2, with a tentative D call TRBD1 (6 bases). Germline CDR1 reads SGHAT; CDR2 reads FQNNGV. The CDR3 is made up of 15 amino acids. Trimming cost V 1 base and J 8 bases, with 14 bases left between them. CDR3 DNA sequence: TGTGCCAGCAGCTTAGGATCTGGGGGCTACGAAAAACTGTTTTTT. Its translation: CASSLGSGGYEKLFF.

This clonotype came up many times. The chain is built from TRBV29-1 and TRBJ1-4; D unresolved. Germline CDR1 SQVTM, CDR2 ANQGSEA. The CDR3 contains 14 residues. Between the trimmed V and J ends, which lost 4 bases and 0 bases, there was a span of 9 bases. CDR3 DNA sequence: TGCAGCGTTGGGAGGAGGGCAACTAATGAAAAACTGTTTTTT. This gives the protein CSVGRRATNEKLFF. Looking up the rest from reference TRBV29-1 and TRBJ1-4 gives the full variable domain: SAVISQKPSRDICQRGTSLTIQCQVDSQVTMMFWYRQQPGQSLTLIATANQGSEATYESGFVIDKFPISRPNLTFSTLTVSNMSPEDSSIYLCSVGRRATNEKLFFGSGTQLSVL.

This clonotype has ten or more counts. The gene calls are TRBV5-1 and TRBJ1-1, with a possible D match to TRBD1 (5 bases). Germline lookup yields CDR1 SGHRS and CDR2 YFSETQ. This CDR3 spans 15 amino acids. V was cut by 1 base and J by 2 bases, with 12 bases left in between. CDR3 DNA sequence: TGCGCCAGCAGCTTGTCCGGGACTCCAAACACTGAAGCTTTCTTT. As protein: CASSLSGTPNTEAFF.

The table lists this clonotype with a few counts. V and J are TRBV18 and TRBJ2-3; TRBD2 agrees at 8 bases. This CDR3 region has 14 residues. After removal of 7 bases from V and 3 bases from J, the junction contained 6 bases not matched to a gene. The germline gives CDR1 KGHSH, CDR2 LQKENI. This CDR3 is CASLREGLTDTQYF. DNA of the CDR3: TGTGCCAGCTTACGGGAGGGCCTTACAGATACGCAGTATTTT.